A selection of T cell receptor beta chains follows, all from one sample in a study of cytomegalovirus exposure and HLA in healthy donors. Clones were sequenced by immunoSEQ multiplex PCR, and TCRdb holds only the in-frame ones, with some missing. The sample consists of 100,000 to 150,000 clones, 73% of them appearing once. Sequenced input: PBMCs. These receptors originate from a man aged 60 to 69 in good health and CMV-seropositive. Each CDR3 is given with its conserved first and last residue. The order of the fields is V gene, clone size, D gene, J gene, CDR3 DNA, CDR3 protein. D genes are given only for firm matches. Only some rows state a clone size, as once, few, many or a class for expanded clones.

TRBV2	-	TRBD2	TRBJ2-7	TGTGCAACTAGACTAGCGGGGTCCTACGAGCAGTACTTC	CATRLAGSYEQYF
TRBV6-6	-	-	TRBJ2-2	TGTGCCAGCAGTTACTCTGGGGCCGGCACCGGGGAGCTGTTTTTT	CASSYSGAGTGELFF
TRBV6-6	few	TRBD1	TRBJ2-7	TGTGCCAGCAGCAAACCGGGACAGGGATCCGAGCAGTACTTC	CASSKPGQGSEQYF
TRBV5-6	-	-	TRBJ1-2	TGTGCCAGCAACCAGATTCTACAGGGCCCTATCGGTGGCTACACCTTC	CASNQILQGPIGGYTF
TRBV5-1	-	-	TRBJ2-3	TGCGCCAGCAGCTTGGAGGGAGGTGGAGATACGCAGTATTTT	CASSLEGGGDTQYF
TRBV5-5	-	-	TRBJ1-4	TGTGCCAGCAGTGAGGTCCTTAATGAAAAACTGTTTTTT	CASSEVLNEKLFF
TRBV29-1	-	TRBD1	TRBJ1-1	TGCAGCGGCAGGGGGGATACTGAAGCTTTCTTT	CSGRGDTEAFF
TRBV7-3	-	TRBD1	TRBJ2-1	TGTGCCAGCAGTCCGGATGGGACAGTCTACAATGAGCAGTTCTTC	CASSPDGTVYNEQFF
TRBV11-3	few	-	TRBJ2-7	TGTGCCAGCAGCTTTAAAGAGCAGTACTTC	CASSFKEQYF
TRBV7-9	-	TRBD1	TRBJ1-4	TGTTCCAGCAGCGAGTCCAGGGGGCTTGAAAAACTGTTTTTT	CSSSESRGLEKLFF
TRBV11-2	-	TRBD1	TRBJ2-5	TGTGCCAGCAGCTTACGAGACAGGGGGTACCAAGAGACCCAGTACTTC	CASSLRDRGYQETQYF
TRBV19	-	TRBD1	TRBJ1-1	TGTGCCAGTAGTATTTGGACAGGGGAGGGGAACACTGAAGCTTTCTTT	CASSIWTGEGNTEAFF
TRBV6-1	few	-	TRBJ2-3	TGTGCCAGCGTGTCAGGGAGGAACACAGATACGCAGTATTTT	CASVSGRNTDTQYF
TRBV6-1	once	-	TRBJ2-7	TGTGCCACGAGGCCCGGGGGACAGACCTACGAGCAGTACTTC	CATRPGGQTYEQYF
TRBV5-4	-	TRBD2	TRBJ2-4	TGTGCCAGCAGCGATAGCGGGGGGAGAGCCAAAAACATTCAGTACTTC	CASSDSGGRAKNIQYF
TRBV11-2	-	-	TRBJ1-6	TGTGCCAGCAGACATAAGCGGTTCGTACGCTCACCCCTCCACTTT	CASRHKRFVRSPLHF
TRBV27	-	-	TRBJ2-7	TGTGCCAGCAGTCCTTCCGCGGGAACCATTACCTACGAGCAGTACTTC	CASSPSAGTITYEQYF
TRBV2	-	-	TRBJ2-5	TGTGCCAGCAGTGGGGGGCGCCAAGAGACCCAGTACTTC	CASSGGRQETQYF
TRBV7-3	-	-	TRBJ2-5	TGTGCCAGCAGCGGGGGGTCTGGGGAGACCCAGTACTTC	CASSGGSGETQYF
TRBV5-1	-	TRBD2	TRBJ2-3	TGCGCCAGCAGCCCGGAATTACGGGGGGTCACAGATACGCAGTATTTT	CASSPELRGVTDTQYF
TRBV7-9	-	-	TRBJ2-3	TGTGCCAGCAGCTTAAATCGGGGGGCGAGCACAGATACGCAGTATTTT	CASSLNRGASTDTQYF
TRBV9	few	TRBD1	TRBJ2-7	TGTGCCAGCAGCGTAGGGGGACAGGGGTCCTACGAGCAGTACTTC	CASSVGGQGSYEQYF
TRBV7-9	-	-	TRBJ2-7	TGTGCCAGCAGCTTATTCGGGGAAGGAGCAGCAAGAGGGGAGCAGTACTTC	CASSLFGEGAARGEQYF
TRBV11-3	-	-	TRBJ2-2	TGTGCCAGCAGCTTAGAAGGGGCTCCCGGGGAGCTGTTTTTT	CASSLEGAPGELFF
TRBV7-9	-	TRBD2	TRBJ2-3	TGTGCCAGCAGGCCCGGGACTAGCGGGGGGGCCCGGAGCACAGATACGCAGTATTTT	CASRPGTSGGARSTDTQYF
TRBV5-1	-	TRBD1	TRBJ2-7	TGCGCCAGCAGCTTGGACGCCGCAGGGGGCGGCTACGAGCAGTACTTC	CASSLDAAGGGYEQYF
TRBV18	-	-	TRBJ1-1	TGTGCCAGCTCACCACCGGGCCGGCAGAACACTGAAGCTTTCTTT	CASSPPGRQNTEAFF
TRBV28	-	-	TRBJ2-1	TGTGCCAGCAGCCCGGGAACAGGGTTCATCAATGAGCAGTTCTTC	CASSPGTGFINEQFF
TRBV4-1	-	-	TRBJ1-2	TGCGCCAGCAGCCTCCAAGGCAGGTCAAACTATGGCTACACCTTC	CASSLQGRSNYGYTF
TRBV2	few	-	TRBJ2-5	TGTGCCAGCAGTAACTGGGAGACCCAGTACTTC	CASSNWETQYF
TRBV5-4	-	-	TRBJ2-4	TGTGCCAGCAGTCTGTACAGGGCTAAGGGCATTCAGTACTTC	CASSLYRAKGIQYF
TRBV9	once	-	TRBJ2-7	TGTGCCAGCAGCGCGACAGGAGCCTACGAGCAGTACTTC	CASSATGAYEQYF
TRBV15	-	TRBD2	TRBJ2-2	TGTGCCACCAGCTCCTATGGGAGGGCGCCCGGGGAGCTGTTTTTT	CATSSYGRAPGELFF
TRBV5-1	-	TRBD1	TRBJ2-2	TGCGCCAGCAGCCTAATTGGGACAGGGGGTTCCGGGGAGCTGTTTTTT	CASSLIGTGGSGELFF
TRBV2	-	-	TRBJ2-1	TGTGCCAGCAGTGAAGCGCTTCCGGGGTTCCTCAATGAGCAGTTCTTC	CASSEALPGFLNEQFF
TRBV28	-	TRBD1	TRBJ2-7	TGTGCCAGCAGTGCGGTACAGGGGTACGAGCAGTACTTC	CASSAVQGYEQYF
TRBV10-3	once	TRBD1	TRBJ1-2	TGTGCCATCAGCTCTTCGGGGCAGGGGGACTATGGCTACACCTTC	CAISSSGQGDYGYTF
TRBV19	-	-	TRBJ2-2	TGTGCCAGTAGTATGAGGGAGATCGGGGAGCTGTTTTTT	CASSMREIGELFF
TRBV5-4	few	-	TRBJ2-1	TGTGCCAGCAGCTTGGAGCAGGGCCACAATGAGCAGTTCTTC	CASSLEQGHNEQFF
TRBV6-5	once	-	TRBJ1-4	TGTGCCAGCAGTTACGTGGCAGGGGAAGATGAAAAACTGTTTTTT	CASSYVAGEDEKLFF
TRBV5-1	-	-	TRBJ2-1	TGCGCCAGCAGCTTCGAGGGAGGCACATACAATGAGCAGTTCTTC	CASSFEGGTYNEQFF
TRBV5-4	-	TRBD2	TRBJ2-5	TGTGCCAGCAGCTTGGGATCTACTAGCGGGGGCAAGACCCAGTACTTC	CASSLGSTSGGKTQYF
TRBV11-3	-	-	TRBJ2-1	TGTGCCAGCAGTCCCGGGGGTAGGGGTTACGATGAGCAGTTCTTC	CASSPGGRGYDEQFF
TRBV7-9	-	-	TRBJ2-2	TGTGCCTCCGAGGGGGTGGGGACGGCGAACACCGGGGAGCTGTTTTTT	CASEGVGTANTGELFF
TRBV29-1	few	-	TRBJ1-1	TGCAGCGGGTGGAGGATAGAAGCTTTCTTT	CSGWRIEAFF
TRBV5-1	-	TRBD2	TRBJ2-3	TGCGCCAGCAGCTTGGCCACTAGCGGGGGGGTAGATACGCAGTATTTT	CASSLATSGGVDTQYF
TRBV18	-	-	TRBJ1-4	TGTGCCAGCTCACCGGGGCTAACTAATGAAAAACTGTTTTTT	CASSPGLTNEKLFF
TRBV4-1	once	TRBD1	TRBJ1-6	TGCGCCAGCAGCCCTCGGGACAGGAATTCACCCCTTCACTTT	CASSPRDRNSPLHF
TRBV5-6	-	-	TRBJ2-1	TGTGCCAGCAGCACTAGGTGGAATGAGCAGTTCTTC	CASSTRWNEQFF
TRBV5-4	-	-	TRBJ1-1	TGTGCCAGCAGCTTCTTTCAGGGAACTGAAGCTTTCTTT	CASSFFQGTEAFF
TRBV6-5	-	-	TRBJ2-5	TGTGCCAGCAGCACAGGGTTGGAGACCCAGTACTTC	CASSTGLETQYF
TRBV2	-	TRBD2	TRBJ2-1	TGTGCCAGCAGGAAACTAGCGGGGGGTTACAATGAGCAGTTCTTC	CASRKLAGGYNEQFF
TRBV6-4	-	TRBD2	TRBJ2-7	TGTGCCAGCCCGACGAGCGGGGGGGCCCACGAGCAGTACTTC	CASPTSGGAHEQYF
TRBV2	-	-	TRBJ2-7	TGTGCCAGCAGCACCCCGACAAATTACGAGCAGTACTTC	CASSTPTNYEQYF
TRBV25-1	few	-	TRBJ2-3	TGTGCCAGCAGTGAAGGAGGGGTAGATACGCAGTATTTT	CASSEGGVDTQYF